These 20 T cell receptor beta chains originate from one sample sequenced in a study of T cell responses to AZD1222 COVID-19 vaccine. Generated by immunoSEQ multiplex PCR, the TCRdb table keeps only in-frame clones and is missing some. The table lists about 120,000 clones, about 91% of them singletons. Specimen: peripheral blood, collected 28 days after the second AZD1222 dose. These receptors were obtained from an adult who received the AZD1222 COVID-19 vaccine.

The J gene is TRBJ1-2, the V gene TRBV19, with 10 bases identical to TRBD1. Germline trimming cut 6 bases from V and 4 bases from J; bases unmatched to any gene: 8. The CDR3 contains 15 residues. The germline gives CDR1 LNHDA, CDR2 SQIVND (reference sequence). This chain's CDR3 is CASRMTGGASYGYTF. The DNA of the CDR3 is TGTGCCAGTAGGATGACAGGGGGCGCCAGCTATGGCTACACCTTC.

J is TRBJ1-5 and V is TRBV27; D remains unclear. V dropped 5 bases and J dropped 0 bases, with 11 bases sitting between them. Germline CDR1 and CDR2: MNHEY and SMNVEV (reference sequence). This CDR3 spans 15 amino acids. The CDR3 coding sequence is TGTGCCAGCAGTCGAGCAGTGGATAGCAATCAGCCCCAGCATTTT. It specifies CASSRAVDSNQPQHF.

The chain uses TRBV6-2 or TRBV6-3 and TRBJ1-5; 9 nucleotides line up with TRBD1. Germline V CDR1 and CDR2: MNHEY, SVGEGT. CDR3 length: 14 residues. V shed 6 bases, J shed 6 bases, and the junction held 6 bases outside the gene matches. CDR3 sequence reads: CASSGTGMSQPQHF. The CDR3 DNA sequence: TGTGCCAGCAGCGGGACAGGGATGAGTCAGCCCCAGCATTTT.

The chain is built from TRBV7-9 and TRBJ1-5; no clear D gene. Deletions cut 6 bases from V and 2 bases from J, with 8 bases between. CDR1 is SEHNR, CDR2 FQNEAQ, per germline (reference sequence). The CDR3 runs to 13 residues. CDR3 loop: CASSPSGNQPQHF. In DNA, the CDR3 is TGTGCCAGCAGTCCCAGTGGCAATCAGCCCCAGCATTTT.

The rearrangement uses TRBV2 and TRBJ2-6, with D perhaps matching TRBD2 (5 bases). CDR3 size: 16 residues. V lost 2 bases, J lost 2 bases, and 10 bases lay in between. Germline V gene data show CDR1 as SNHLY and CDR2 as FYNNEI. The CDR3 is CASSENPRAGANVLTF. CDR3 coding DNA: TGTGCCAGCAGTGAAAATCCGAGGGCTGGGGCCAACGTCCTGACTTTC.

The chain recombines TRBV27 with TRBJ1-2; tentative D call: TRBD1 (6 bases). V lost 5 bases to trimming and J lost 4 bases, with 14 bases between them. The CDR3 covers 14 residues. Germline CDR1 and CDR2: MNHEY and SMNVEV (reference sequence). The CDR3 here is CASSLNRDGYGYTF. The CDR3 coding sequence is TGTGCCAGCAGTCTAAACAGGGATGGCTATGGCTACACCTTC.

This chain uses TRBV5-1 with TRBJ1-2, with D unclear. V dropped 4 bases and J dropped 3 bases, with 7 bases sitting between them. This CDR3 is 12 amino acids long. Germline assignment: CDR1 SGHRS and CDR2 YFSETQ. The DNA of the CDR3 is TGCGCCAGCAGCCAAAGCGACTATGGCTACACCTTC. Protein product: CASSQSDYGYTF.

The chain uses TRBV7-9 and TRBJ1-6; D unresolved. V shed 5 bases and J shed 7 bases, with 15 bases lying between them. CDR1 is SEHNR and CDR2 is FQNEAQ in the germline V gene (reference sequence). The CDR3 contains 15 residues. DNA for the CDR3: TGTGCCAGCAGCCCCTACAATCTCCCCAATTCACCCCTCCACTTT. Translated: CASSPYNLPNSPLHF.

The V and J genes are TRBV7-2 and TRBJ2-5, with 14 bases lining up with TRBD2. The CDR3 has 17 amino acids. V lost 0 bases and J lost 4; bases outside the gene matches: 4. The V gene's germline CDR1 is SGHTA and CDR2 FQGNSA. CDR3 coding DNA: TGTGCCAGCAGCTTAGCCCGGACTAGCGGGGGGTTAGAGACCCAGTACTTC. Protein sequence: CASSLARTSGGLETQYF.

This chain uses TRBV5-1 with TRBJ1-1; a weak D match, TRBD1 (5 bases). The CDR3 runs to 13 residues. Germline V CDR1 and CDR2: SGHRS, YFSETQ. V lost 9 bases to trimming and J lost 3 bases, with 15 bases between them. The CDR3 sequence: CATKTGVDTEAFF. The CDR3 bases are TGCGCCACCAAAACAGGCGTTGACACTGAAGCTTTCTTT.

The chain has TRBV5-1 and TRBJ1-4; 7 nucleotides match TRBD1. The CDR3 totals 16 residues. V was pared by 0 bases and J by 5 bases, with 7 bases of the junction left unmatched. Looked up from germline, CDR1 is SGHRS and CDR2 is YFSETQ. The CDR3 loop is CASSLGNRGENEKLFF. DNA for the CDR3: TGCGCCAGCAGCTTGGGGAACAGGGGTGAGAATGAAAAACTGTTTTTT.

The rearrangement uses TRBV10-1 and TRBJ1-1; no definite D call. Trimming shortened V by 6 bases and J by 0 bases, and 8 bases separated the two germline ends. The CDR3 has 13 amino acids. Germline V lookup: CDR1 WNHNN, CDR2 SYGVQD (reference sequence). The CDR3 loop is CASRDAVNTEAFF. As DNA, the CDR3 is TGCGCCAGCAGGGACGCGGTGAACACTGAAGCTTTCTTT.

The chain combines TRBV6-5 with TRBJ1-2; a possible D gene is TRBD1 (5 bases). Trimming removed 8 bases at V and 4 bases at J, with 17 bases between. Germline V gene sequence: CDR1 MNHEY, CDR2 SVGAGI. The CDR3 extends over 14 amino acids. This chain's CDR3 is CASRLGGSAYGYTF. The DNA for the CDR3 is TGTGCCAGCCGCTTGGGGGGGTCCGCCTATGGCTACACCTTC.

CDR3 sequence (DNA): TGTGCCAGCAGTTCCACAGGGTTTTCCGAGCAGTACTTC. Protein sequence: CASSSTGFSEQYF. V is TRBV12-3 or TRBV12-4 and J is TRBJ2-7; D possibly corresponds to TRBD1 (6 bases). This CDR3 is 13 amino acids long. Trimming removed 4 bases at V and 6 bases at J, with 13 bases between.

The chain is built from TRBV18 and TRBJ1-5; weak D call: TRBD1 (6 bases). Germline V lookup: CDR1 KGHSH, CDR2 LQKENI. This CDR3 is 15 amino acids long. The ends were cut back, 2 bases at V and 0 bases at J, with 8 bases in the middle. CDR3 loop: CASSPGTNSNQPQHF. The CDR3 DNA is TGTGCCAGCTCACCAGGGACAAATAGCAATCAGCCCCAGCATTTT. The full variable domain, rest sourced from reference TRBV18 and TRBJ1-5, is NAGVMQNPRHLVRRRGQEARLRCSPMKGHSHVYWYRQLPEEGLKFMVYLQKENIIDESGMPKERFSAEFPKEGPSILRIQQVVRGDSAAYFCASSPGTNSNQPQHFGDGTRLSIL.

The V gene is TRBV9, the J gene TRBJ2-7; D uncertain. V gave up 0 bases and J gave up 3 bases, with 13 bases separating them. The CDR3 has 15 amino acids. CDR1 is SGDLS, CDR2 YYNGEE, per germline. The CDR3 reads CASSVAGSPDYEQYF. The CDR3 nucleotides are TGTGCCAGCAGCGTAGCTGGAAGCCCGGACTACGAGCAGTACTTC.

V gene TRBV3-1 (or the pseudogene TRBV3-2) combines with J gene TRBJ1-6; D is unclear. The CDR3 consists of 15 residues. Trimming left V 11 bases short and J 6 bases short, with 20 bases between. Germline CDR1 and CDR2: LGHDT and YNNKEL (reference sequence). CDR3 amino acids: CAPKVTQITNSPLHF. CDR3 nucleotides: TGTGCCCCGAAGGTCACGCAAATAACTAATTCACCCCTCCACTTT.

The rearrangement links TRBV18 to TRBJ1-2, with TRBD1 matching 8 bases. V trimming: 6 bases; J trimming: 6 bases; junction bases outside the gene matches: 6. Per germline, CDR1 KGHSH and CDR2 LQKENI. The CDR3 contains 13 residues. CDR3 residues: CASSLTGVNGYTF. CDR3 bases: TGTGCCAGCTCGCTGACAGGGGTGAATGGCTACACCTTC.

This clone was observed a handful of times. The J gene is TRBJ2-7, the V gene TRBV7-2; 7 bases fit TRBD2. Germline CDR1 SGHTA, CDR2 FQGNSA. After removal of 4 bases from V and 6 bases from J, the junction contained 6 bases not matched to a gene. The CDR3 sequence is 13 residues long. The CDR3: CASSSTSVGEQYF. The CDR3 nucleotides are TGTGCCAGCAGCTCCACTAGCGTAGGCGAGCAGTACTTC.

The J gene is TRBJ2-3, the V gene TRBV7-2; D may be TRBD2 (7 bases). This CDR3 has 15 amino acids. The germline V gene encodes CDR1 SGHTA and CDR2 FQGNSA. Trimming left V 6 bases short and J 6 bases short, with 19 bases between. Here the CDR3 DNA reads TGTGCCAGCAGTCCGGGGGGCCCTAGGATGGATACGCAGTATTTT. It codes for CASSPGGPRMDTQYF. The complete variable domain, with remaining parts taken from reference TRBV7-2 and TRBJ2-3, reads GAGVSQSPSNKVTEKGKDVELRCDPISGHTALYWYRQSLGQGLEFLIYFQGNSAPDKSGLPSDRFSAERTGGSVSTLTIQRTQQEDSAVYLCASSPGGPRMDTQYFGPGTRLTVL.